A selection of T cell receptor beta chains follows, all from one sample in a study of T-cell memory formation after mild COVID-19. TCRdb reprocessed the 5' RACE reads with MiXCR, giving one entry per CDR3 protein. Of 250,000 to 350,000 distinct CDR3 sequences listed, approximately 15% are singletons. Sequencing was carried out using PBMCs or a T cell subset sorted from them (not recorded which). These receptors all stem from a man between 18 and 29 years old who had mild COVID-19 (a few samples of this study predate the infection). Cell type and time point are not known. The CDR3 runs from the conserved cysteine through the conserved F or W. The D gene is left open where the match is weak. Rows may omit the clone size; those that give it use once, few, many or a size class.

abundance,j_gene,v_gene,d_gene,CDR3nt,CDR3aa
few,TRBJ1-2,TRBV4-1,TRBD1,TGCGCCAGCAGCCACCCGACAGGGAGTGCCTATGGCTACACCTTC,CASSHPTGSAYGYTF
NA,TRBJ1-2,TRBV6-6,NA,TGTGCCAGCAGTTACTCGCCTCCAGGGACCTATGGCTACACCTTC,CASSYSPPGTYGYTF
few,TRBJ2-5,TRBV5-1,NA,TGCGCCAGCAGCCACGGGACGGGGAACCAAGAGACCCAGTACTTC,CASSHGTGNQETQYF
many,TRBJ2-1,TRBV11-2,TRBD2,TGTGCCAGCACCTGGACTAGCGGGGACAATGAGCAGTTCTTC,CASTWTSGDNEQFF
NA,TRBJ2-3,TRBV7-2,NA,TGTGCCAGCAGCGTCGGACAGAGCACAGATACGCAGTATTTT,CASSVGQSTDTQYF
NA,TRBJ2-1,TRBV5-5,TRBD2,TGTGCCAGCAGCTTGGAACTAGCGGGGGGTAATGAGCAGTTCTTC,CASSLELAGGNEQFF
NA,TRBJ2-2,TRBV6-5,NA,TGTGCCAGCAGTTACTCCGGGGATGGAGCGTATGGCGGGGAGCTGTTTTTT,CASSYSGDGAYGGELFF
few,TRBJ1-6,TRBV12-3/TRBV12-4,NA,TGTGCCAGCAGTTTTCAAGGGGGGAATTCACCCCTCCACTTT,CASSFQGGNSPLHF
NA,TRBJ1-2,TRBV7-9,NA,TGTGCCAGCAGCGCGAGGGACGGAGACTATGGCTACACCTTC,CASSARDGDYGYTF
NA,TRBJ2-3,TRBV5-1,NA,TGCGCCAGCAGCTTGGTTCAGGCCACAGATACGCAGTATTTT,CASSLVQATDTQYF
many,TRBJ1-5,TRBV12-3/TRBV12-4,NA,TGTGCCAGCAGTTTAGGGGGTCAGCCCCAGCATTTT,CASSLGGQPQHF
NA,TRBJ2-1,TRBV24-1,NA,TGTGCCACCAGTGATTCTGGCAGCTACAATGAGCAGTTCTTC,CATSDSGSYNEQFF
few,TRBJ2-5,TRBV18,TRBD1,TGTGCCAGCTCGCCTACAGGGGGTATACAAGAGACCCAGTACTTC,CASSPTGGIQETQYF
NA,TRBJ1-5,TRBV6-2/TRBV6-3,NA,TGTGCCAGCAGTTCTAGCCTGACAACAGGTGGCCAGCCCCAGCATTTT,CASSSSLTTGGQPQHF
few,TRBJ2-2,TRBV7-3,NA,TGTGCCAGCAGCTTAAGCGGAACCGGGGAGCTGTTTTTT,CASSLSGTGELFF
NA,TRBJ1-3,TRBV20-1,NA,TGCAGTGCCGAACTTAGGGCTGGAAACACCATATATTTT,CSAELRAGNTIYF
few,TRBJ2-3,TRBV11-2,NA,TGTGCCAGCAGCTTAGGTTGGGGCACAGATACGCAGTATTTT,CASSLGWGTDTQYF
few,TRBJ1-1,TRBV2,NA,TGTGCCAGCACGTCGGGACTCCACACTGAAGCTTTCTTT,CASTSGLHTEAFF
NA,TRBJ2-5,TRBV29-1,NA,TGCAGCGTTAGGCTCCGCTTGAAAGAGACCCAGTACTTC,CSVRLRLKETQYF
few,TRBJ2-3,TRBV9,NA,TGTGCCAGCAGCGTAGAAGGTGCCCCCACAGATACGCAGTATTTT,CASSVEGAPTDTQYF
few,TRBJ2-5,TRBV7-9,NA,TGTGCCAGCAGCTTATATCCAAGGGCCGGATCGTCCAGGGTAGGAGAGACCCAGTACTTC,CASSLYPRAGSSRVGETQYF
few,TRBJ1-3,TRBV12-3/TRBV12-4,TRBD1,TGTGCCAGCAGTCGGACAGGGGGCTCTGGAAACACCATATATTTT,CASSRTGGSGNTIYF
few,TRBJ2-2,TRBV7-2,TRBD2,TGTGCCAGCAGCCCATTCCCAGCGGGGGTTAACACCGGGGAGCTGTTTTTT,CASSPFPAGVNTGELFF
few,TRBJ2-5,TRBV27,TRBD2,TGTGCCAGCAGTTTACTTAGCGGGGGGGCGCAAGAGACCCAGTACTTC,CASSLLSGGAQETQYF
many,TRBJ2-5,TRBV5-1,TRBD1,TGCGCCAGCAGCTTCGCGGGACAGGTGACCTTCGAGACCCAGTACTTC,CASSFAGQVTFETQYF
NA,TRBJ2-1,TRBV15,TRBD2,TGTGCCACCAGCAGAGTAAAGTCAGCGGGGAGTGTCGATGAGCAGTTCTTC,CATSRVKSAGSVDEQFF
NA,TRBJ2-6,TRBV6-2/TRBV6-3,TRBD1,TGTGCCAGCAGACTGACAGGGGCGGCAGGGGCCAACGTCCTGACTTTC,CASRLTGAAGANVLTF
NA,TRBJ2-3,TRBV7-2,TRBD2,TGTGCCAGCAGCGTCACGCCACGGAGCGGGGGCACAGATACGCAGTATTTT,CASSVTPRSGGTDTQYF
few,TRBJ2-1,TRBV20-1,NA,TGCAGTGCGGGAACTAGTCACGAGCAGTTCTTC,CSAGTSHEQFF
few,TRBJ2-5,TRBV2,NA,TGTGCCAGCAGCTTACAGGGGAGGGGTAAGACCCAGTACTTC,CASSLQGRGKTQYF
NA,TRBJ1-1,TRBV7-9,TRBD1,TGTGCCAGCAGCCTGCCAGGGGACAGGGGGCGGGGGACTGAAGCTTTCTTT,CASSLPGDRGRGTEAFF
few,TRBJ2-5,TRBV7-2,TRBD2,TGTGCCAGCAGCTTAGCTTCCCCTCTAGCGGGGGGGAGCCGTGAGACCCAGTACTTC,CASSLASPLAGGSRETQYF
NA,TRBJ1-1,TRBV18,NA,TGTGCCAGCTCACCATCCGGACCCCTCGCAGTGAACACTGAAGCTTTCTTT,CASSPSGPLAVNTEAFF
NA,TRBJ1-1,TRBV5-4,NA,TGTGCCAGCAGCTTGGAGAGGGCGGGGAGGACGGACACTGAAGCTTTCTTT,CASSLERAGRTDTEAFF
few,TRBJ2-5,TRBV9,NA,TGTGCCAGCAGCGTAGGGCCCATAGAGACCCAGTACTTC,CASSVGPIETQYF
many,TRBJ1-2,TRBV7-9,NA,TGTGCCAGCAGCTTGGCCGGGACCTATGGCTACACCTTC,CASSLAGTYGYTF
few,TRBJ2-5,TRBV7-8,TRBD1,TGTGCCAGCAGCCCATACAGGATACCGACAGGGGCTAAGGAGACCCAGTACTTC,CASSPYRIPTGAKETQYF
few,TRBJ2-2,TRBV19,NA,TGTGCCAGTAGTATACTAGGAGTTGGAGCGAACACCGGGGAGCTGTTTTTT,CASSILGVGANTGELFF
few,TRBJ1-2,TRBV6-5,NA,TGTGCCAGCAGTAAATCCTGGACGGGTCGCTATGGCTACACCTTC,CASSKSWTGRYGYTF
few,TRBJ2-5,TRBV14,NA,TGTGCCAGCAGCCGGGGACTCCCTGTGGGGACCCAGTACTTC,CASSRGLPVGTQYF
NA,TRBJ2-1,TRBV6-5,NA,TGTGCCAGCAGTTACTCGGCACGCCCGGACTACAATGAGCAGTTCTTC,CASSYSARPDYNEQFF
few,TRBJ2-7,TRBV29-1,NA,TGCAGCGTTGTCCCTAGGGGGCGGGGGAACGAGCAGTACTTC,CSVVPRGRGNEQYF
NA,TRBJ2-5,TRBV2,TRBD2,TGTGCCAGCAGTGCAATACTAGCGGGGGGGAAGACCCAGTACTTC,CASSAILAGGKTQYF
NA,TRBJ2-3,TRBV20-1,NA,TGCAGTGCTACAAACTTACGCAGTAGCACAGATACGCAGTATTTT,CSATNLRSSTDTQYF
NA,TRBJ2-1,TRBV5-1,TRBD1,TGCGCCAGCGGAGAACCGGGACAGTCGAATGAGCAGTTCTTC,CASGEPGQSNEQFF
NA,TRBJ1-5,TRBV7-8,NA,TGTGCCAGCAGAATAGGGGTGGCAGGACATCAGCCCCAGCATTTT,CASRIGVAGHQPQHF
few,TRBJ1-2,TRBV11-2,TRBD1,TGTGCCAGCAGTAAAGGACAGGGGGCCGAGGGCTACACCTTC,CASSKGQGAEGYTF
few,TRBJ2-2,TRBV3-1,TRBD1,TGTGCCAGCAGGACAGGGAAAAAAAACACCGGGGAGCTGTTTTTT,CASRTGKKNTGELFF
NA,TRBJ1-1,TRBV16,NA,TGTGCCAGCAGCCAATTGAGGGGGAACACTGAAGCTTTCTTT,CASSQLRGNTEAFF
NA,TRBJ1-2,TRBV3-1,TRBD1,TGTGCCAGCAGCCATTGGGGTTCCGGGACAGATGGCTACACCTTC,CASSHWGSGTDGYTF
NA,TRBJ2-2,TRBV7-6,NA,TGTGCCAGCAGCTTATTTTCGGGGGCGGCCACCGGGGAGCTGTTTTTT,CASSLFSGAATGELFF